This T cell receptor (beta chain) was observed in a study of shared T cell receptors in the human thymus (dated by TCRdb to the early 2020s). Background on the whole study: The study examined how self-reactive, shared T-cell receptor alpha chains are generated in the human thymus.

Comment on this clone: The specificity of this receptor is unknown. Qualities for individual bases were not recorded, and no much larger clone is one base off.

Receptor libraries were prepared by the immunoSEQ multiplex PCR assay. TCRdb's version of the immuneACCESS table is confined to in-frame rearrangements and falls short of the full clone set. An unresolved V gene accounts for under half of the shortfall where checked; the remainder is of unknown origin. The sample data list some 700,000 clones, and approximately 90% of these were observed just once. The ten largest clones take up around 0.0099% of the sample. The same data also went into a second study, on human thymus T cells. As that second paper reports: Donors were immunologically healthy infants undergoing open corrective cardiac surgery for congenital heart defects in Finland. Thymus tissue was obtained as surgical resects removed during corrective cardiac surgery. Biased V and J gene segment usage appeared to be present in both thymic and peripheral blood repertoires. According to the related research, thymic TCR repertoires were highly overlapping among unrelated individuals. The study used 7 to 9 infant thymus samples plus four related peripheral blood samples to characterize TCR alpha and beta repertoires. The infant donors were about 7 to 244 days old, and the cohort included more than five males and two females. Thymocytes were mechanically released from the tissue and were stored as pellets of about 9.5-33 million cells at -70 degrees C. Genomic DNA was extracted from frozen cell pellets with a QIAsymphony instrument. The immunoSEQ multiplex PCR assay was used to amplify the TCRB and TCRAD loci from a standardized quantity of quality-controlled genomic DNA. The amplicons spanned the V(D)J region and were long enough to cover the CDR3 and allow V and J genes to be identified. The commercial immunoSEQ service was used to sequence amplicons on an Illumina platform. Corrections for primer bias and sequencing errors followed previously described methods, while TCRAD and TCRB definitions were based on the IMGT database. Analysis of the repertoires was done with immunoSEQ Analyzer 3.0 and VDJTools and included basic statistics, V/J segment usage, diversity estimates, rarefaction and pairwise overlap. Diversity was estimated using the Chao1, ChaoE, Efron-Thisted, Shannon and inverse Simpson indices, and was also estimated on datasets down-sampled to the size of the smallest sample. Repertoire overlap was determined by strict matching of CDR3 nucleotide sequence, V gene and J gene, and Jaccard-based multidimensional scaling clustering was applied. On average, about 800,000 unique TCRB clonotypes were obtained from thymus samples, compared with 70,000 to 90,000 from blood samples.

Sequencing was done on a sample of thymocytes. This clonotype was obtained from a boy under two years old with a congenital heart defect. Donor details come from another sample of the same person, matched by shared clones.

The nucleotide sequence reads TGTGCCAGCAGTCTACAGTGGTGTAAGCGGTCGTGCACAGATACGCAGTATTTT. The translation is CASSLQWCKRSCTDTQYF. The rearranged segments are TRBV25-1 and TRBJ2-3; 5 matching bases give a weak D call of TRBD2. Cut back by 5 bases and 1 base, the V and J ends lie 22 bases apart. The CDR3 spans 18 residues, from the cysteine through the phenylalanine. The retained sequence is limited to the CDR3, 54 bases, with the frame set at the first base. For CDR1 and CDR2, the germline V gene lists MGHDK and SYGVNS.